These T cell receptor beta chains were read from a single sample in a study of shared clonotypes between healthy human individuals. Produced via immunoSEQ multiplex PCR; TCRdb's table is partial and in-frame only. The table lists about 490,000 clones, more than 75% of them singletons. Sequencing was done on a sample of PBMCs. The receptors shown here come from a woman in her 40s in good health. Some clones in this sample may be carry-over from other donors' samples. Each CDR3 is given with its conserved first and last residue.

j_gene	v_gene	CDR3aa
TRBJ2-7	TRBV2	CASRGRYEQYF
TRBJ1-1	TRBV9	CASSSGVGLSSDTEAFF
TRBJ2-7	TRBV28	CASSFGQGVSYEQYF
TRBJ2-7	TRBV29-1	CSAGTSGLAYEQYF
TRBJ2-6	TRBV30	CAWIGVSSSGANVLTF
TRBJ2-5	TRBV5-6	CASSILAGQETQYF
TRBJ1-6	TRBV5-1	CASSLQGAENSPLHF
TRBJ2-5	TRBV28	CASSSSGRARETQYF
TRBJ1-3	TRBV7-2	CASSPGTDNTIYF
TRBJ2-5	TRBV5-1	CASSLAGTGVEETQYF
TRBJ1-5	TRBV10-3	CAISEGQNNQPQHF
TRBJ2-5	TRBV10-2	CASGATQETQYF
TRBJ2-1	TRBV19	CASSRDRNNEQFF
TRBJ2-7	TRBV11-2	CASSLAASGIYEQYF
TRBJ2-1	TRBV19	CASSIAPLVPGSYNEQFF
TRBJ2-2	TRBV2	CASSDWTGGTGELFF